Listed below are T cell receptor beta chains from one sample, sequenced in a study of blood T cell repertoires in COVID-19. TCRdb keeps only in-frame clones here, not all; method: immunoSEQ multiplex PCR. Of about 190,000 clones in the sample, about 88% were seen once. Sequencing was done on a sample of peripheral blood. Receptors originate from a man aged 25 to 40 with acute or convalescent COVID-19. Each CDR3 is given without its conserved first and last residue.

CDR3	V	J
ASSDRGNSPLH	TRBV11-2	TRBJ1-6
ASSENLRNSGNTIY	TRBV6-1	TRBJ1-3
ASSSEGDYGYT	TRBV5-4	TRBJ1-2
ASSPLPGLTGNAEAF	TRBV18	TRBJ1-1
ASSSERHLNTEAF	TRBV6-5	TRBJ1-1
ASSLSAAPRYEQY	TRBV27	TRBJ2-7
ASRRDTNTEAF	TRBV30	TRBJ1-1
ARRTGVPPDNIRH	TRBV5-4	TRBJ1-6
ASSLNGLNVGETQY	TRBV18	TRBJ2-5
ASSLMRHPGETQY	TRBV5-5	TRBJ2-5
ASDSGGSTDTQY	TRBV5-1	TRBJ2-3
ASTPGRGNSPLH	TRBV28	TRBJ1-6
ASSPRGQGLSEAF	TRBV7-8	TRBJ1-1
ASRQGDTGELF	TRBV2	TRBJ2-2
ASSQNRNTEAF	TRBV4-1	TRBJ1-1
ASSQVLAGVQETQY	TRBV4-1	TRBJ2-5
ASSISRANNEQF	TRBV19	TRBJ2-1
ASSVEQHTGELF	TRBV9	TRBJ2-2
ASSPWTSGASTDTQY	TRBV6-6	TRBJ2-3
ASSLFGRGQVSGYNEQF	TRBV7-6	TRBJ2-1
ASSRNQGVYGYT	TRBV27	TRBJ1-2
ASSLIRLNQETQY	TRBV28	TRBJ2-5
SASLGGYEQY	TRBV20-1	TRBJ2-7
ASGETIGSFNEKLF	TRBV28	TRBJ1-4
ATSRGQGLYTDTQY	TRBV15	TRBJ2-3
ASSYRDSGGEQY	TRBV6-5	TRBJ2-7
ASKGRGHTDTQY	TRBV5-6	TRBJ2-3
ASIWTGAPNTEAF	TRBV6-5	TRBJ1-1
ASSLKTGTNTGELF	TRBV11-3	TRBJ2-2
ASRQDASYEQY	TRBV5-1	TRBJ2-7
ASRRGLANEKLF	TRBV6-5	TRBJ1-4
ASSQETGERGNTIY	TRBV14	TRBJ1-3
ASRISQGRTEAF	TRBV19	TRBJ1-1
ASSLTDFNYGYT	TRBV14	TRBJ1-2
ASRRQLNTEAF	TRBV28	TRBJ1-1
ASSDRRVNQPQH	TRBV2	TRBJ1-5
ASSIDRVGQPPGTGELF	TRBV19	TRBJ2-2
ASRAGQGGFYGYT	TRBV2	TRBJ1-2
ASSTQEEDTQY	TRBV4-1	TRBJ2-3
ASSVTGFNEKLF	TRBV9	TRBJ1-4
ASSLNRVGDTQY	TRBV5-1	TRBJ2-3
ATSTLGQADTQY	TRBV15	TRBJ2-3
ASRPGLGYGYT	TRBV28	TRBJ1-2
AWTASNYGYT	TRBV30	TRBJ1-2
ASSLAGFVETQY	TRBV11-2	TRBJ2-5
ASSDSTTGLHNEQF	TRBV6-4	TRBJ2-1
ASSRGTGEETQY	TRBV5-1	TRBJ2-5
ASRGAAPNYGYT	TRBV6-5	TRBJ1-2
ASSLGTGGYSPLH	TRBV7-8	TRBJ1-6
ASSLVLVEGSYEQY	TRBV5-6	TRBJ2-7
SVEGTGDTEAF	TRBV29-1	TRBJ1-1
ASSADRTDTQY	TRBV10-1	TRBJ2-3
ASSQVFDSGGSTDTQY	TRBV3-1/TRBV3-2	TRBJ2-3